A single sample gave rise to the 22 T cell receptor beta chains below, sequenced in a study of blood T cell repertoires in COVID-19. Using immunoSEQ multiplex PCR, the repertoire was profiled, and TCRdb retains in-frame clones only, with some absent. The repertoire has around 100,000 clones, approximately 84% of them found once; the top ten carry approximately 2.1%. Sequenced material: peripheral blood. These TCRs come from a human donor in a cohort sampled during active COVID-19.

The V and J genes are TRBV6-6 and TRBJ1-5, with D uncertain. The CDR3 has 15 residues. The germline V gene has CDR1 MNHNY and CDR2 SVGAGI (reference sequence). V gave up 8 bases and J gave up 0 bases, with 14 bases separating them. CDR3 in DNA: TGTGCCAGCCAATTCACCGGGAGTAGCAATCAGCCCCAGCATTTT. Its translation: CASQFTGSSNQPQHF.

V usage is TRBV5-1 and J usage is TRBJ2-1; tentative D call: TRBD2 (7 bases). This CDR3 contains 15 residues. Per the germline V gene, CDR1 is SGHRS and CDR2 is YFSETQ. V lost 0 bases to trimming and J lost 7 bases, with 14 bases between them. The CDR3 is CASSLEGGRRNEQFF. Written as DNA, the CDR3 is TGCGCCAGCAGCTTGGAGGGGGGGCGCCGAAATGAGCAGTTCTTC.

This sequence joins TRBV6-4 and TRBJ2-3; D not certain. The germline V gene has CDR1 MRHNA and CDR2 SNTAGT. This CDR3 spans 15 amino acids. Trimming shortened V by 3 bases and J by 6 bases, and 16 bases separated the two germline ends. Here the CDR3 DNA reads TGTGCCAGCAGTGAACGATTGTCAGGTCCGGATACGCAGTATTTT. Translated, it gives CASSERLSGPDTQYF.

V gene TRBV10-3 combines with J gene TRBJ2-3; D remains unclear. The germline gives CDR1 ENHRY, CDR2 SYGVKD. The CDR3 extends over 13 amino acids. V was cut by 2 bases and J by 3 bases, with 6 bases left in between. CDR3 protein: CAISEVRTDTQYF. DNA of the CDR3: TGTGCCATCAGTGAGGTGAGGACAGATACGCAGTATTTT.

This chain connects TRBV10-3 to TRBJ2-3; TRBD2 aligns across 13 bases. The CDR3 length is 15 residues. With 7 bases clipped from V and 4 bases from J, the junction kept 5 bases outside the gene matches. CDR1 is ENHRY, CDR2 SYGVKD, per germline. CDR3 protein: CAINQGLAGPDTQYF. The DNA for the CDR3 is TGTGCCATCAATCAGGGACTAGCGGGACCAGATACGCAGTATTTT.

The gene calls are TRBV9 and TRBJ2-7; D is unclear. The CDR3 is made up of 14 amino acids. Germline assignment: CDR1 SGDLS and CDR2 YYNGEE. V shed 4 bases and J shed 0 bases, with 11 bases lying between them. CDR3 amino acids: CASSPETGSYEQYF. CDR3 sequence (DNA): TGTGCCAGCAGCCCAGAGACTGGCTCCTACGAGCAGTACTTC.

The gene calls are TRBV7-9 and TRBJ1-1; tentatively, D is TRBD1 (5 bases). The V and J ends lost 3 bases and 1 base respectively, with 18 bases between them. This CDR3 comprises 17 residues. Germline V CDR1 and CDR2: SEHNR, FQNEAQ (reference sequence). CDR3 bases: TGTGCCAGCAGCTTCCGGGGGACGGCTGGCCCGAACACTGAAGCTTTCTTT. Protein sequence: CASSFRGTAGPNTEAFF.

The chain employs TRBV5-1 and TRBJ2-1; 9 nucleotides agree with TRBD1. Germline values: CDR1 SGHRS, CDR2 YFSETQ. Unmatched junction bases numbered 14, after V lost 4 bases and J lost 9 bases. The CDR3 runs 16 residues. The CDR3 sequence is CASSPLGQGFQGEQFF. CDR3 sequence (DNA): TGCGCCAGCAGCCCGTTGGGACAGGGCTTTCAGGGTGAGCAGTTCTTC.

V usage is TRBV7-3 and J usage is TRBJ2-1; 8 bases line up with TRBD1. The junction had 9 bases not matched to a gene; V was cut back by 4 bases and J by 7 bases. The CDR3 length is 15 residues. The germline V gene encodes CDR1 SGHTA and CDR2 FQGTGA. CDR3 nucleotides: TGTGCCAGCAGCTCAACCCGGGACAGGATAAATGAGCAGTTCTTC. It yields the protein CASSSTRDRINEQFF.

The chain recombines TRBV9 with TRBJ2-7; 8 bases match TRBD1. The CDR3 loop spans 15 amino acids. CDR1 and CDR2 from the germline V gene are SGDLS and YYNGEE. After removal of 6 bases from V and 2 bases from J, the junction contained 10 bases not matched to a gene. In nucleotides, the CDR3 is TGTGCCAGCATCAGACAGGGGCATTTCCCCTACGAGCAGTACTTC. It translates to CASIRQGHFPYEQYF.

V gene TRBV28 combines with J gene TRBJ1-2, with D possibly TRBD1 on 5 matching bases. Trimming left V 6 bases short and J 2 bases short, with 13 bases between. This CDR3 contains 14 residues. In germline, CDR1 is MDHEN, CDR2 SYDVKM. The CDR3 sequence: CASSLGYRNYGYTF. As DNA, the CDR3 is TGTGCCAGCAGCCTGGGTTACAGGAACTATGGCTACACCTTC.

The chain joins TRBV28 to TRBJ2-5; 8 nucleotides agree with TRBD2. The CDR3 totals 15 residues. The V segment lost 4 bases and the J segment 5 bases; nucleotides outside the gene matches: 9. The germline V gene encodes CDR1 MDHEN and CDR2 SYDVKM. The CDR3 region has the DNA TGTGCCAGCAGTTCTAGGGGACTAGGTGAGGAGACCCAGTACTTC. Translation: CASSSRGLGEETQYF.

The chain has TRBV6-4 and TRBJ1-1; TRBD1 might be the D (5 bases). Trimming left V 2 bases short and J 0 bases short, with 31 bases between. CDR1 is MRHNA and CDR2 is SNTAGT in the germline V gene. The CDR3 extends over 22 amino acids. The CDR3 coding sequence is TGTGCCAGCAGTGACCTTGCGGAGGGCTGGATACTGGGGGATCTAATGAACACTGAAGCTTTCTTT. The encoded protein is CASSDLAEGWILGDLMNTEAFF.

The genes are TRBV5-1 and TRBJ2-1; 9 bases match TRBD2. Per germline, CDR1 SGHRS and CDR2 YFSETQ. V was pared by 2 bases and J by 8 bases, with 5 bases of the junction left unmatched. The CDR3 is 14 amino acids. The CDR3 DNA sequence: TGCGCCAGCAGCTTAGGCGGGAGGGCCGATGAGCAGTTCTTC. Protein: CASSLGGRADEQFF.

The chain links TRBV15 to TRBJ1-1; 7 nucleotides agree with TRBD1. With V trimmed by 2 bases and J by 4 bases, 4 bases remained unmatched. From germline, CDR1 is LNHNV and CDR2 YYDKDF (reference sequence). The CDR3 runs 14 residues. The CDR3 nucleotides are TGTGCCACCAGCAGAAGACAGGGTTTCACTGAAGCTTTCTTT. Translated: CATSRRQGFTEAFF.

J is TRBJ2-2 and V is TRBV7-8; the match to TRBD2 covers 7 bases. Germline loops: CDR1 SGHVS, CDR2 FQNEAQ. This CDR3 region has 15 residues. J lost 5 bases, V lost 5 bases, and 8 bases had no gene match. The CDR3 loop reads CASSAGRGETGELFF. The CDR3 DNA reads TGTGCCAGCAGCGCGGGCCGGGGGGAGACCGGGGAGCTGTTTTTT.

V and J are TRBV6-5 and TRBJ1-1; 7 bases agree with TRBD1. Germline V lookup: CDR1 MNHEY, CDR2 SVGAGI. This CDR3 has 13 amino acids. Germline trimming cut 10 bases from V and 6 bases from J; bases unmatched to any gene: 11. CDR3 DNA sequence: TGTGCCACCCAAGGACAGGTGCGGTCTGAAGCTTTCTTT. Translated, it gives CATQGQVRSEAFF.

This sequence joins TRBV19 and TRBJ1-1; 7 nucleotides match TRBD1. V gave up 3 bases and J gave up 5 bases; unmatched junction bases: 9. The CDR3 consists of 15 residues. The germline CDR1 and CDR2 sequences are LNHDA and SQIVND (reference sequence). The CDR3 DNA reads TGTGCCAGTAGTATCTCCGGGACAGTGGTAACTGAAGCTTTCTTT. Amino acid sequence: CASSISGTVVTEAFF.

The chain combines TRBV25-1 with TRBJ2-5; 13 bases are a match to TRBD2. Germline V gives CDR1 MGHDK, CDR2 SYGVNS. The CDR3 extends over 16 amino acids. V trimming: 4 bases; J trimming: 5 bases; junction bases outside the gene matches: 7. DNA for the CDR3: TGTGCCAGCAGTGGACTAGCGGGAGGTAGGATGGAGACCCAGTACTTC. It translates to CASSGLAGGRMETQYF.

The V and J genes are TRBV7-6 and TRBJ1-6, with 7 bases aligning to TRBD1. This CDR3 spans 16 amino acids. The V and J ends lost 2 bases and 5 bases, in that order; junction bases with no gene match: 6. CDR1 is SGHVS and CDR2 is FNYEAQ in the germline V gene. The CDR3 DNA reads TGTGCCAGCAGCTTACGACAGGGAATAGATAATTCACCCCTCCACTTT. It codes for CASSLRQGIDNSPLHF.

The gene calls are TRBV5-6 and TRBJ2-7, with TRBD1 matching 7 bases. The germline gives CDR1 SGHDT, CDR2 YYEEEE. The CDR3 totals 15 residues. The trim removed 4 bases at V and 0 bases at J, leaving 7 bases unmatched. In DNA, the CDR3 is TGTGCCAGCAGCGCACAGGGGACCGGCTCCTACGAGCAGTACTTC. The encoded protein is CASSAQGTGSYEQYF.

The genes are TRBV7-2 and TRBJ2-5; no definite D call. There are 13 residues in the CDR3. V lost 1 base to trimming and J lost 5 bases, with 8 bases between them. Germline loops: CDR1 SGHTA, CDR2 FQGNSA. The chain's CDR3 is CASSLGYRETQYF. In nucleotides, the CDR3 is TGTGCCAGCAGCTTAGGGTATCGGGAGACCCAGTACTTC.